These T cell receptor beta chains were read from a single sample in a study of somatic mutations in cytotoxic T cells in rheumatoid arthritis. This table comes from immunoSEQ multiplex PCR, and its TCRdb copy is limited to in-frame clones, with some not included. The sample carries fewer than 20,000 clones, about three quarters recorded once. The sample taken for sequencing was CD8+ T cells sorted from blood. All receptors come from an adult with rheumatoid arthritis. The CDR3 runs from the conserved cysteine through the conserved F or W. The D gene is left open where the match is weak. Clone size appears in some rows only: once, few, many, or a class for an expanded clone.

j_call	d_call	v_call	clone_size	cdr3_nt	cdr3_aa
TRBJ1-2	-	TRBV27	few	TGTGCCAGCAGTTCCCCACTAGAGGGTGGCTACACCTTC	CASSSPLEGGYTF
TRBJ2-7	-	TRBV5-6	-	TGTGCCAGCAGCTTCGACTACGAGCAGTACTTC	CASSFDYEQYF
TRBJ1-5	-	TRBV18	once	TGTGCCAGCTCTTCGGGAGGGGGGAGCAATCAGCCCCAGCATTTT	CASSSGGGSNQPQHF
TRBJ1-2	TRBD1	TRBV9	once	TGTGCCAGCAGTCCACAGACAGGGGCTGCCCTGGATGGCTACACCTTC	CASSPQTGAALDGYTF
TRBJ1-1	TRBD1	TRBV7-9	few	TGTGCCAGCAGCCAAGACAGGGGACTTGAGAACACTGAAGCTTTCTTT	CASSQDRGLENTEAFF
TRBJ2-7	-	TRBV13	-	TGTGCCAGCAGCTCCGAAGGGTACCCTTCCGGGTACTTC	CASSSEGYPSGYF
TRBJ1-5	-	TRBV7-8	-	TGTGCCAGCAGCTTAGAGGTAGTTTCGCAGCCCCAGCATTTT	CASSLEVVSQPQHF
TRBJ2-1	-	TRBV13	-	TGTGCCAGCAGCTTGGGACTTCCCCTGAATGAGCAGTTCTTC	CASSLGLPLNEQFF
TRBJ2-7	-	TRBV2	-	TGTGCCAGCAGTTACCAGGTTGGGATTTCCTCCGAGCAGTACTTC	CASSYQVGISSEQYF
TRBJ2-2	TRBD1	TRBV5-8	-	TGTGCCAGCAGCCAGGGACAGACGAACACCGGGGAGCTGTTTTTT	CASSQGQTNTGELFF
TRBJ2-7	-	TRBV6-1	-	TGTGCCAGCAGTCCCCATACAGTCTACGAGCAGTACTTC	CASSPHTVYEQYF
TRBJ2-4	-	TRBV6-5	once	TGTGCCAGCAGTTACTCAGTTGGGGTCAAAAACATTCAGTACTTC	CASSYSVGVKNIQYF
TRBJ1-6	TRBD1	TRBV6-5	medium-sized	TGTGCCAGCAGTTACTCGACAGGGCATAATTCACCCCTCCACTTT	CASSYSTGHNSPLHF
TRBJ1-1	-	TRBV13	-	TGTGCCAGCAGCTTCGCTTTGAACACTGAAGCTTTCTTT	CASSFALNTEAFF
TRBJ1-2	-	TRBV7-9	-	TGTGCCAGCAGTTATGGCCAGGGCTACACCTTC	CASSYGQGYTF
TRBJ2-7	-	TRBV5-4	once	TGTGCCAGCAGCTTGGCGCAGAGCTACGAGCAGTACTTC	CASSLAQSYEQYF
TRBJ2-3	TRBD2	TRBV15	-	TGTGCCACCAGCAGATTGGGGGGGACAGATACGCAGTATTTT	CATSRLGGTDTQYF
TRBJ2-1	TRBD2	TRBV19	once	TGTGCCAGTAGTATAACAGGAGGACTAGCGTTATACAATGAGCAGTTCTTC	CASSITGGLALYNEQFF
TRBJ1-5	-	TRBV2	-	TGTGCCAGCAGTGAAGGCGATAGCAATCAGCCCCAGCATTTT	CASSEGDSNQPQHF
TRBJ1-4	-	TRBV28	-	TGTGCCAGCACTCCGGGGACTGAAAAACTGTTTTTT	CASTPGTEKLFF
TRBJ1-1	-	TRBV2	-	TGTGCCAGCAGTTACTACAGGGAAGGTAGCACTGAAGCTTTCTTT	CASSYYREGSTEAFF
TRBJ2-2	TRBD2	TRBV29-1	-	TGCAGCGTTGAAGATCTTCGGGGGGCCGGGGAGCTGTTTTTT	CSVEDLRGAGELFF
TRBJ1-2	-	TRBV27	once	TGTGCCAGCAGTTTTGGGGACCTTATCCCCTATGGCTACACCTTC	CASSFGDLIPYGYTF
TRBJ1-1	-	TRBV5-6	-	TGTGCCAGCAGCACTGGGACAACTGAAGCTTTCTTT	CASSTGTTEAFF
TRBJ2-7	TRBD1	TRBV6-5	-	TGTGCCAGCAGTTCCCTCTGGGACAGGACAACCTACGAGCAGTACTTC	CASSSLWDRTTYEQYF
TRBJ2-5	-	TRBV19	-	TGTGCCAGCGAGGGGGGGGCGGAGACCCAGTACTTC	CASEGGAETQYF
TRBJ2-5	TRBD2	TRBV27	-	TGTGCCAGCAGTTTTGCCGGGGGGGCCGGAGAGACCCAGTACTTC	CASSFAGGAGETQYF
TRBJ1-2	-	TRBV30	-	TGTGCCTGGAGTCTCTATTCGGATGGCTACACCTTC	CAWSLYSDGYTF
TRBJ2-1	-	TRBV5-6	-	TGTGCCAGCAGCCCCCCGGGCCTCTCCTACAATGAGCAGTTCTTC	CASSPPGLSYNEQFF
TRBJ2-3	TRBD2	TRBV5-1	-	TGCGCCAGCAGCGGGTGGGGACTAGCGAGCACAGATACGCAGTATTTT	CASSGWGLASTDTQYF
TRBJ1-1	-	TRBV5-6	once	TGTGCCAGCAGCCCGTTAGGGGGGGAAGCTTTCTTT	CASSPLGGEAFF
TRBJ1-2	-	TRBV5-8	-	TGTGCCAGCAGCTTGGCTCCGCGGGACATGCTCTATGGCTACACCTTC	CASSLAPRDMLYGYTF
TRBJ1-1	-	TRBV15	-	TGTGCCACCAGCAGAGACGACGGGGGCTCTGAAGCTTTCTTT	CATSRDDGGSEAFF
TRBJ2-2	-	TRBV4-1	-	TGCGCCAGCAGCCAAGCCGGAGGGGCTTACGGGGAGCTGTTTTTT	CASSQAGGAYGELFF
TRBJ2-5	TRBD2	TRBV9	-	TGTGCCAGCAGCGTAGATAACGGGGGGGAAGAGACCCAGTACTTC	CASSVDNGGEETQYF